This TCR beta chain originates from a study of blood T cells in healthy people across ages. With a J-beta primer mix and a sample-barcoded 5' primer, a second PCR ran about 6 to 11 cycles. TCRdb reprocessed the 5' RACE reads with MiXCR, giving one entry per CDR3 protein. The sample contains more than 700,000 distinct CDR3 sequences, about 45% of which appear only once. Trimming took 4 bases from V and 3 from J, leaving 14 bases between them. Germline-derived CDR1 and CDR2 are SGHRS and YFSETQ. The CDR3 consists of 16 residues. The table lists this clonotype with a few counts. The receptor was isolated from a man older than 75 in good health. The material sequenced was blood. This rearrangement joins TRBV5-1 to TRBJ1-6, with D perhaps matching TRBD1 (5 bases). The CDR3 sequence is CASSLSDTGYNSPLHF. CDR3 coding DNA: TGCGCCAGCAGCCTCTCGGACACCGGCTATAATTCACCCCTCCACTTT. Full variable domain (rest looked up from reference TRBV5-1 and TRBJ1-6): KAGVTQTPRYLIKTRGQQVTLSCSPISGHRSVSWYQQTPGQGLQFLFEYFSETQRNKGNFPGRFSGRQFSNSRSEMNVSTLELGDSALYLCASSLSDTGYNSPLHFGNGTRLTVT.